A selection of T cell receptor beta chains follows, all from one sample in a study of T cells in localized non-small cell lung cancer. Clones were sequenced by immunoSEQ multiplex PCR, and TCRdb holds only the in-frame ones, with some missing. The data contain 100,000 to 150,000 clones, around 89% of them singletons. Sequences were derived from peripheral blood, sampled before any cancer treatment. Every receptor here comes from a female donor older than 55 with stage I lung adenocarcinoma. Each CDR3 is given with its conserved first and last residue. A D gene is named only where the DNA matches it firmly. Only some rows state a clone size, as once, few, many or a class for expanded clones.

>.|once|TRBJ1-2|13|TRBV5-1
TGCGCCAGCAGCTCCGGCGCTAACTATGGCTACACCTTC
CASSSGANYGYTF
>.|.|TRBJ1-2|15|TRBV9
TGTGCCAGCAGCGCGAGCGCGCAGGGGAACTATGGCTACACCTTC
CASSASAQGNYGYTF
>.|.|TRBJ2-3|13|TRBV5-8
TGTGCCAGCAGCTTGGCCCCAAAGGATACGCAGTATTTT
CASSLAPKDTQYF
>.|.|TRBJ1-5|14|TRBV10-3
TGTGCCATCAGTGATAGTAGGGCCCATCAGCCCCAGCATTTT
CAISDSRAHQPQHF
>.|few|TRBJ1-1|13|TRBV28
TGTGCCAGCAGTTCGCCCATGAACACTGAAGCTTTCTTT
CASSSPMNTEAFF
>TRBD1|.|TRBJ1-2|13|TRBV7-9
TGTGCCAGCAGCGCGTCGGGACAGTATGGCTACACCTTC
CASSASGQYGYTF
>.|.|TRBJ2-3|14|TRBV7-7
TGTGCTAGCAGCCCCGGACTACTCACAGATACGCAGTATTTT
CASSPGLLTDTQYF
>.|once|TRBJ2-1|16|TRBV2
TGTGCCAGCGATTCCTTGGGACAAAGCCTTGGGAATGGGCAGTTCTTC
CASDSLGQSLGNGQFF
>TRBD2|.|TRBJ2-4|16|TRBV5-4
TGTGCCAGCAGCTTGAGGGAGGGTTGGACCAAAAACATTCAGTACTTC
CASSLREGWTKNIQYF
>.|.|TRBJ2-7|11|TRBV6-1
TGTGCCAGCAGCGAATTAGCGGAGCAGTACTTC
CASSELAEQYF
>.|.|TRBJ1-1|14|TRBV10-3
TGTGCCATCAGTACCGGACCGATGAACACTGAAGCTTTCTTT
CAISTGPMNTEAFF
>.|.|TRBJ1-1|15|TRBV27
TGTGCCAGCAGTTTTAGGGTCAGGGGGAACACTGAAGCTTTCTTT
CASSFRVRGNTEAFF
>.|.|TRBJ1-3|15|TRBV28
TGTGCCAGCTCCGCGGGGAGGCTCTCTGGAAACACCATATATTTT
CASSAGRLSGNTIYF
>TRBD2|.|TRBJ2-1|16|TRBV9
TGTGCCAGCAGCACATTAGCGGGAGGTTCCCACAATGAGCAGTTCTTC
CASSTLAGGSHNEQFF
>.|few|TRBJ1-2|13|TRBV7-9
TGTGCCAGCAGCCCACGGGCTGGGTTTGGCTACACCTTC
CASSPRAGFGYTF
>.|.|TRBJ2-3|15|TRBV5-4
TGTGCCAGCAGCCAAGATCGGAGATTCACAGATACGCAGTATTTT
CASSQDRRFTDTQYF
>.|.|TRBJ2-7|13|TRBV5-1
TGCGCCAGCCGCTCCGACTCGACCTACGAGCAGTACTTC
CASRSDSTYEQYF
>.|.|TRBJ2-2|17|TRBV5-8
TGTGCCAGCAGCTTGGCCCTACCGACAGGGAACACCGGGGAGCTGTTTTTT
CASSLALPTGNTGELFF
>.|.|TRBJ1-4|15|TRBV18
TGTGCCAGCTCATATACACTAACAACTAATGAAAAACTGTTTTTT
CASSYTLTTNEKLFF
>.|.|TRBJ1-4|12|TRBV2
TGTGCCAGCAGATTGGGGGGCGTAAAGTCGGTTTTT
CASRLGGVKSVF
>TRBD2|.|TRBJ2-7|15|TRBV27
TGTGCCAGCAGGAACCGACTAGCGGGAGTCTACGAGCAGTACTTC
CASRNRLAGVYEQYF
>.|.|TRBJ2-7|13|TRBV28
TGTGCCAGCAGCCTGGGAGTCCCCTACGAGCAGTACTTC
CASSLGVPYEQYF
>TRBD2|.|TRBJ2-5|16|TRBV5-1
TGCGCCAGCAGCTTGTCCGGACTAGCGGGAGAAGAGACCCAGTACTTC
CASSLSGLAGEETQYF
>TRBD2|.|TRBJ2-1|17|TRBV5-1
TGCGCCAGCAGCTTGGGGTCCTGGGCGGGAGTTGGGGGAGAGCAGTTCTTC
CASSLGSWAGVGGEQFF
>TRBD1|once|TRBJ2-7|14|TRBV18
TGTGCCAGCGCGCCGGGACAGGGTATCTACGAGCAGTACTTC
CASAPGQGIYEQYF
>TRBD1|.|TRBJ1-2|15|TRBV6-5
TGTGCCAGCAGTTACTATCCGGGACAGAGCTATGGCTACACCTTC
CASSYYPGQSYGYTF
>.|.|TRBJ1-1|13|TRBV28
TGTGCCAGCAGCCCAGTTTTGGTTACTGAAGCTTTCTTT
CASSPVLVTEAFF
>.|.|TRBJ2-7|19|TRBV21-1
TGTGCCAGCAGCAAAGCAGAGAAACTAGACCCCCTGGGGTCCTACGAGCAGTACTTC
CASSKAEKLDPLGSYEQYF
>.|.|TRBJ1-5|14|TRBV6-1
TGTGCCAGCAGTGAAGCGGGCAGCTATCAGCCCCAGCATTTT
CASSEAGSYQPQHF
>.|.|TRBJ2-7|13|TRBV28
TGTGCCAGCAGTCCAAGGTCAACCTACGAGCAGTACTTC
CASSPRSTYEQYF
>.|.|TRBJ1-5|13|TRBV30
TGTGCCTGGAGTGGACGGCTGAATCAGCCCCAGCATTTT
CAWSGRLNQPQHF
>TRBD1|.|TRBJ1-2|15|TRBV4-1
TGCGCCAGCAGCCAAGAGGACAGGACTTTCTATGGCTACACCTTC
CASSQEDRTFYGYTF
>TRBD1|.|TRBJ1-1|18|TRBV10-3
TGTGCCATCAGTGAGTCGCGGACAGGGGGCGCGTTGGGCACTGAAGCTTTCTTT
CAISESRTGGALGTEAFF
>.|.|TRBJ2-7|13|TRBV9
TGTGCCAGCAGTCGGGACTCCGTCTACGAGCAGTACTTC
CASSRDSVYEQYF
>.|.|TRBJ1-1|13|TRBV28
TGTGCCAGCAGTTTAAGGATGGGGTTTGAAGCTTTCTTT
CASSLRMGFEAFF
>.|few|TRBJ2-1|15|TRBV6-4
TGTGCCAGCAGTGAGACCGCTAGCTCCTACAATGAGCAGTTCTTC
CASSETASSYNEQFF